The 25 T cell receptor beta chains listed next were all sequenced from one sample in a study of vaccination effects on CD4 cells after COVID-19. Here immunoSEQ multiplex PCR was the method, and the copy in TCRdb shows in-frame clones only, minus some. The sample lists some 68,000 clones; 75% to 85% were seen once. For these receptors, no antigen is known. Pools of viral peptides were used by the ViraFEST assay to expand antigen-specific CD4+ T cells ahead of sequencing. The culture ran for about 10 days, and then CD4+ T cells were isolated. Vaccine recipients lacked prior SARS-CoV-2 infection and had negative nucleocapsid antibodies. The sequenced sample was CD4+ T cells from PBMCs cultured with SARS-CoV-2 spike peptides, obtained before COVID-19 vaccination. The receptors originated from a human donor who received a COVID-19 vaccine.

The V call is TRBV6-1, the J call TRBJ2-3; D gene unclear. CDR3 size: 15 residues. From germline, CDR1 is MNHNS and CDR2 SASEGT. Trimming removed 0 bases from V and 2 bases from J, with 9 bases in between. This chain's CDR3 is CASSEAPADTDTQYF. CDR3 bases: TGTGCCAGCAGTGAAGCGCCGGCGGACACAGATACGCAGTATTTT.

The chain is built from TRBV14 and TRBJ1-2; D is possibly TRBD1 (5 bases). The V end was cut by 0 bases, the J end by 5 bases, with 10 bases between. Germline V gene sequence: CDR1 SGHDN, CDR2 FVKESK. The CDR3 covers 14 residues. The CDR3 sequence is CASSQDRTPYGYTF. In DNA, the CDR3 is TGTGCCAGCAGCCAAGACCGGACACCATATGGCTACACCTTC. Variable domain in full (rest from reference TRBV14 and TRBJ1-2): EAGVTQFPSHSVIEKGQTVTLRCDPISGHDNLYWYRRVMGKEIKFLLHFVKESKQDESGMPNNRFLAERTGGTYSTLKVQPAELEDSGVYFCASSQDRTPYGYTFGSGTRLTVV.

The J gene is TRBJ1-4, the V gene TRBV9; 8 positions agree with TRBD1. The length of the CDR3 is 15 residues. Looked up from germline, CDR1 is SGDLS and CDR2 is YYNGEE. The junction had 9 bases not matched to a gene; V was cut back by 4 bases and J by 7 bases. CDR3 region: CASSFTGGEGEKLFF. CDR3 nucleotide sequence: TGTGCCAGCAGCTTTACAGGGGGGGAAGGTGAAAAACTGTTTTTT.

CDR3 nucleotides: TGCGCCAGCAGCTTGCCCGGGGGTGAAGAGACCCAGTACTTC. This codes for CASSLPGGEETQYF. This rearrangement joins TRBV5-1 to TRBJ2-5, with D possibly TRBD2 on 6 matching bases. V was trimmed by 1 base and J by 3 bases, leaving 10 bases between them. From germline, CDR1 is SGHRS and CDR2 YFSETQ. The CDR3 is 14 residues long.

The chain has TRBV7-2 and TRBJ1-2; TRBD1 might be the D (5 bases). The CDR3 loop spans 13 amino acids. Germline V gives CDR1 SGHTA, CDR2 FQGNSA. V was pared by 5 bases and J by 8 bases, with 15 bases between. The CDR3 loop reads CASSLEQGFGYTF. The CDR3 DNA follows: TGTGCCAGCAGCCTGGAGCAGGGTTTCGGCTACACCTTC.

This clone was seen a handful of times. The CDR3 sequence is CASSHASGGPTGELFF. CDR3 DNA: TGCGCCAGCAGCCACGCTAGCGGGGGGCCCACCGGGGAGCTGTTTTTT. J is TRBJ2-2 and V is TRBV4-1, with TRBD2 identical over 11 bases. CDR3 size: 16 residues. From germline, CDR1 is MGHRA and CDR2 YSYEKL. The junction had 4 bases not matched to a gene; V was cut back by 3 bases and J by 4 bases.

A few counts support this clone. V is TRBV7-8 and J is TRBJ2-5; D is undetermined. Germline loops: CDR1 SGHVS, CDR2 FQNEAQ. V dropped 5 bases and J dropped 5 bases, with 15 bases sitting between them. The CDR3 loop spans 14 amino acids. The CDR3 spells CASSPRVFGETQYF. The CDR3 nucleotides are TGTGCCAGCAGCCCACGGGTGTTCGGGGAGACCCAGTACTTC.

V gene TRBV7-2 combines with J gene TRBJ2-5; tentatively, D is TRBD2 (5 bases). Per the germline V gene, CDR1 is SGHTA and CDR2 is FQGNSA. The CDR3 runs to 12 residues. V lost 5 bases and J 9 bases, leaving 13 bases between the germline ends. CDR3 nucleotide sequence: TGTGCCAGCAGCCCCCCCGGGGTTGCCCAGTACTTC. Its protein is CASSPPGVAQYF.

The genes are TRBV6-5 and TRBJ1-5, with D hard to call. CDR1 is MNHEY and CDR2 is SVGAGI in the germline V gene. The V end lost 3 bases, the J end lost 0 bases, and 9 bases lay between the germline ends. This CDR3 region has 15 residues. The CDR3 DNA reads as TGTGCCAGCAGTTATCGTTCGGATAGCAATCAGCCCCAGCATTTT. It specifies CASSYRSDSNQPQHF.

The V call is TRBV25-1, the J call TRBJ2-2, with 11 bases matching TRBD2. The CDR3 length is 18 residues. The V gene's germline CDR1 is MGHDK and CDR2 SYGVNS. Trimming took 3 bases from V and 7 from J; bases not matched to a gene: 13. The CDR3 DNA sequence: TGTGCCAGCAGTGACCCCCTAACTAGCGGGGGAAAAAGCGGGGAGCTGTTTTTT. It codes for CASSDPLTSGGKSGELFF. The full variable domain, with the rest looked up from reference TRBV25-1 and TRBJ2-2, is EADIYQTPRYLVIGTGKKITLECSQTMGHDKMYWYQQDPGMELHLIHYSYGVNSTEKGDLSSESTVSRIRTEHFPLTLESARPSHTSQYLCASSDPLTSGGKSGELFFGEGSRLTVL.

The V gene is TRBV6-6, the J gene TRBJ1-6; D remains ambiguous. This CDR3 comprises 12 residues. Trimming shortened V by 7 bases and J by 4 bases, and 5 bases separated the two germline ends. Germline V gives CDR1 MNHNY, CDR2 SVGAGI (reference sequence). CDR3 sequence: CASKRYNSPLHF. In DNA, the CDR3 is TGTGCCAGCAAACGGTATAATTCACCCCTCCACTTT.

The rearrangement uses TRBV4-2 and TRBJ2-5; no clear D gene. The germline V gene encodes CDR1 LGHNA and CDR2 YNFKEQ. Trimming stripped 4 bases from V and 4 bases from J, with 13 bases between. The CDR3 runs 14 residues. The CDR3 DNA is TGTGCCAGCAGCCGTGGTGAGGCGGCAGAGACCCAGTACTTC. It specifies CASSRGEAAETQYF.

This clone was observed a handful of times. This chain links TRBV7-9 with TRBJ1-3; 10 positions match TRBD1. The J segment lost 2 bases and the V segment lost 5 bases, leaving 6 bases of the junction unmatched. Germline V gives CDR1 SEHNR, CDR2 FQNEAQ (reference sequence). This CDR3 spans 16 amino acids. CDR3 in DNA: TGTGCCAGCAGCGGGGACAGGGGAGTTGCTGGAAACACCATATATTTT. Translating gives CASSGDRGVAGNTIYF.

The chain's CDR3 is CASSPTGAADTQYF. CDR3 DNA: TGTGCCAGCTCACCGACAGGGGCTGCAGATACGCAGTATTTT. The chain recombines TRBV18 with TRBJ2-3; TRBD1 matches 8 bases. The CDR3 has 14 amino acids. V gave up 3 bases and J gave up 4 bases; unmatched junction bases: 3. Per the germline V gene, CDR1 is KGHSH and CDR2 is LQKENI.

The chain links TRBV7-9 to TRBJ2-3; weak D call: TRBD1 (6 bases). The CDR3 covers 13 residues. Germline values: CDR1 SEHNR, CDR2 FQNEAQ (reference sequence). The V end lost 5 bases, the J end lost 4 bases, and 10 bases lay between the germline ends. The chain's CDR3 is CASSPAGADTQYF. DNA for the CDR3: TGTGCCAGCAGCCCGGCAGGGGCAGATACGCAGTATTTT.

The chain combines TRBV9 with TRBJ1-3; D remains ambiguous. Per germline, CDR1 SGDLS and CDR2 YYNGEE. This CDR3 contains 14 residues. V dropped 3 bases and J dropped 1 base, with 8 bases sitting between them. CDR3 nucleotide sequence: TGTGCCAGCAGCGAGGAGGGTTCTGGAAACACCATATATTTT. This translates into CASSEEGSGNTIYF. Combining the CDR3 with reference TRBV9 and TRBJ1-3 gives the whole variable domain DSGVTQTPKHLITATGQRVTLRCSPRSGDLSVYWYQQSLDQGLQFLIQYYNGEERAKGNILERFSAQQFPDLHSELNLSSLELGDSALYFCASSEEGSGNTIYFGEGSWLTVV.

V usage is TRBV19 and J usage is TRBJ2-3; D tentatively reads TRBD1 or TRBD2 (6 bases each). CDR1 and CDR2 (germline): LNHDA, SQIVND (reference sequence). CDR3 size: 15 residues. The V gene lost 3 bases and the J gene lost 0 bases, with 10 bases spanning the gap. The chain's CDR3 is CASSIRGRSTDTQYF. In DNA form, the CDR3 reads TGTGCCAGTAGTATTCGGGGGCGAAGCACAGATACGCAGTATTTT.

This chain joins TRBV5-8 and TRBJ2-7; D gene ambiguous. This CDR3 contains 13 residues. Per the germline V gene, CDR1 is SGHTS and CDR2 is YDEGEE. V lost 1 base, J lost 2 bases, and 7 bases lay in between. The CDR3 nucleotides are TGTGCCAGCAGCTTGTTGTCTACCTACGAGCAGTACGTC. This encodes CASSLLSTYEQYV.

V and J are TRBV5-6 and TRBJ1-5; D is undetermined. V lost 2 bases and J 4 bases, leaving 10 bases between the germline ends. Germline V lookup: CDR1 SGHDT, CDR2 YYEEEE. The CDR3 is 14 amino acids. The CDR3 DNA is TGTGCCAGCAGCTTTAGGCAGCAAAATCAGCCCCAGCATTTT. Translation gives CASSFRQQNQPQHF.

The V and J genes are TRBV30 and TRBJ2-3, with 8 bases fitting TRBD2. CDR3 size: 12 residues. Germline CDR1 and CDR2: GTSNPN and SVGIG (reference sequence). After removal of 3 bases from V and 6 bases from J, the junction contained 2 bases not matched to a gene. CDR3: CAWSSGGDTQYF. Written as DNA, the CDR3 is TGTGCCTGGAGCTCGGGGGGGGATACGCAGTATTTT.

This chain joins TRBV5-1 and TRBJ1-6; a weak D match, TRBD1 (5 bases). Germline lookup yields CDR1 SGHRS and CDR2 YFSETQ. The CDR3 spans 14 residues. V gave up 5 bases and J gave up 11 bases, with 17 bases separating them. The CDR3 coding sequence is TGCGCCAGCAGAAGTGGGACGGACGCCGCACCCCTCCACTTT. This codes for CASRSGTDAAPLHF.

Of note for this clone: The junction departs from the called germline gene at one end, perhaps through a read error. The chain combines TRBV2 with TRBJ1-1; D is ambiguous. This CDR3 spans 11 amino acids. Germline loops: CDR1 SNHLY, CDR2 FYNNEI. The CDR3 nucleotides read TGTGCCAGCAGTTCGCAGGCGCGACATCTATTT. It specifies CASSSQARHLF.

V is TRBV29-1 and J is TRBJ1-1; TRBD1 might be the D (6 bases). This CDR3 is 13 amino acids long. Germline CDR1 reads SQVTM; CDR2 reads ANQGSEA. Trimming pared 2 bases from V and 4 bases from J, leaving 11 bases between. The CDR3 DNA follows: TGCAGCGTTGAAACACAGGGTGGCACTGAAGCTTTCTTT. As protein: CSVETQGGTEAFF.

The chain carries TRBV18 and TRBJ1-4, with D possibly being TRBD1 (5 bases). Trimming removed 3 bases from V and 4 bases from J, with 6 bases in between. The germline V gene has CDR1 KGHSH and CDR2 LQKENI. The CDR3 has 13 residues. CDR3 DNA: TGTGCCAGCTCACCGGGGCGTAATGAAAAACTGTTTTTT. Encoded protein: CASSPGRNEKLFF.

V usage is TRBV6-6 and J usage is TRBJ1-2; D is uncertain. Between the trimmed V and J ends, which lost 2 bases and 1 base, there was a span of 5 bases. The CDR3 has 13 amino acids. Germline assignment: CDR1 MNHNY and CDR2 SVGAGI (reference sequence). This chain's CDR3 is CASSYEGNYGYTF. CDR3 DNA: TGTGCCAGCAGTTACGAGGGTAACTATGGCTACACCTTC.